Presented here are 7 T cell receptor beta chains from one specimen sequenced in a study of control samples from healthy donors and cancer patients. Profiled with immunoSEQ multiplex PCR; TCRdb holds only in-frame clones, not every one. Among about 120,000 clones listed, 75% to 90% were seen once. What was sequenced was PBMCs. The receptors were sampled from a woman in her forties or fifties with colorectal cancer.

The CDR3 reads CASSRKSSRTNSPLHF. Here the CDR3 DNA reads TGTGCCAGTAGTAGGAAGTCGTCACGTACCAATTCACCCCTCCACTTT. The chain has TRBV19 and TRBJ1-6; D is unresolved. Per the germline V gene, CDR1 is LNHDA and CDR2 is SQIVND (reference sequence). V shed 4 bases and J shed 7 bases, with 17 bases lying between them. The CDR3 contains 16 residues.

CDR3 bases: TGTGCCAGCAGCGTGATGAAAGGGGGACAGACACTTAATGAAAAACTGTTTTTT. Translated: CASSVMKGGQTLNEKLFF. The V gene is TRBV9, the J gene TRBJ1-4, with 7 positions matching TRBD1. Germline assignment: CDR1 SGDLS and CDR2 YYNGEE. V dropped 2 bases and J dropped 4; count of bases not matched to a gene: 14. The CDR3 sequence is 18 residues long.

The J gene is TRBJ1-1, the V gene TRBV6-2 or TRBV6-3; D uncertain. Per germline, CDR1 MNHEY and CDR2 SVGEGT. Trimming shortened V by 2 bases and J by 3 bases, and 4 bases separated the two germline ends. The CDR3 totals 12 residues. CDR3: CASSYPYTEAFF. CDR3 DNA: TGTGCCAGCAGTTACCCGTACACTGAAGCTTTCTTT.

In nucleotides, the CDR3 is TGTGCCAGCAGTCCGGGTGGGGATCCCACTGAAGCTTTCTTT. This encodes CASSPGGDPTEAFF. The rearrangement links TRBV6-5 to TRBJ1-1; D gene uncertain. V shed 5 bases and J shed 4 bases, with 14 bases lying between them. CDR1 is MNHEY and CDR2 is SVGAGI in the germline V gene. The CDR3 is 14 amino acids.

J is TRBJ1-1 and V is TRBV13; 7 bases fit TRBD1. J gave up 4 bases and V 3 bases, and 5 bases lay outside the gene matches. CDR1 and CDR2 from the germline V gene are PRHDT and FYEKMQ (reference sequence). This CDR3 has 14 amino acids. The CDR3 DNA reads TGTGCCAGCAGCTTGTATAGGGGGCTCACTGAAGCTTTCTTT. As protein: CASSLYRGLTEAFF.

The table lists this clone with a count of one. The chain employs TRBV7-9 and TRBJ2-3; TRBD1 or TRBD2 may be the D gene (6 bases each). This CDR3 is 15 amino acids long. Trimming left V 8 bases short and J 1 base short, with 16 bases between. The germline V gene has CDR1 SEHNR and CDR2 FQNEAQ (reference sequence). The CDR3 loop is CASSGGTLGTDTQYF. CDR3 sequence (DNA): TGTGCCAGCTCCGGAGGGACACTAGGCACAGATACGCAGTATTTT.

The rearrangement joins TRBV5-6 to TRBJ1-1; 7 bases map to TRBD1. The V segment lost 4 bases and the J segment 4 bases; nucleotides outside the gene matches: 4. This CDR3 spans 13 amino acids. Germline CDR1 SGHDT, CDR2 YYEEEE. The CDR3 DNA is TGTGCCAGCAGCCAGACAGGGCCCACTGAAGCTTTCTTT. Protein product: CASSQTGPTEAFF. Full variable domain (rest looked up from reference TRBV5-6 and TRBJ1-1): DAGVTQSPTHLIKTRGQQVTLRCSPKSGHDTVSWYQQALGQGPQFIFQYYEEEERQRGNFPDRFSGHQFPNYSSELNVNALLLGDSALYLCASSQTGPTEAFFGQGTRLTVV.